A selection of T cell receptor beta chains follows, all from one sample in a study of identical twins. In TCRdb, the 5' RACE reads were re-called with MiXCR into one record per CDR3 protein. Of some 900,000 distinct CDR3 sequences detected, about 12% appear once; the ten largest clones hold roughly 1.6%. These data were also reused for a study on yellow fever vaccine responses in identical twins.

Source material: PBMCs. The source of these receptors is a woman aged 18 to 35 in good health. Each CDR3 is given with its conserved first and last residue. D genes are given only for firm matches. Size values are once, few and many counts, or a class for expanded clones, and some rows have none.

j_call d_call v_call cdr3_length clone_size cdr3_nt cdr3_aa
TRBJ2-1 TRBD2 TRBV12-3/TRBV12-4 14 few TGTGCCAGCAGTTTAAGCGGGGGGGCCGCTGAGCAGTTCTTC CASSLSGGAAEQFF
TRBJ2-5 - TRBV7-8 14 - TGTGCCAGCAGCTTGGTGGGAGTATCAGAGACCCAGTACTTC CASSLVGVSETQYF
TRBJ2-2 - TRBV2 15 few TGTGCCAGCAGTGGGCGGGCTTCGGACACCGGGGAGCTGTTTTTT CASSGRASDTGELFF
TRBJ2-2 - TRBV12-3/TRBV12-4 13 few TGTGCCTCGAAACCCCCGAACACCGGGGAGCTGTTTTTT CASKPPNTGELFF
TRBJ2-1 - TRBV29-1 12 - TGCAGCGTTGGATCTGGGTACAATGAGCAGTTCTTC CSVGSGYNEQFF
TRBJ1-2 - TRBV20-1 16 - TGCAGTGCTCTTCCAGACGAGTCCGTTTCAAACTATGGCTACACCTTC CSALPDESVSNYGYTF
TRBJ1-1 - TRBV12-3/TRBV12-4 11 - TGTGCCAGCAAACTGGGCACTGAAGCTTTCTTT CASKLGTEAFF
TRBJ1-5 - TRBV5-5 12 many TGTGCCAGCAGCTTGGCCGATCAGCCCCAGCATTTT CASSLADQPQHF
TRBJ2-1 - TRBV28 15 - TGTGCCAGCAGAAGGGTGGGCCTGGGGTACAATGAGCAGTTCTTC CASRRVGLGYNEQFF
TRBJ2-7 - TRBV21-1 15 many TGTGCCAGCAGCATGGGTTTGACAGAGTTCTACGAGCAGTACTTC CASSMGLTEFYEQYF
TRBJ1-4 TRBD1 TRBV7-6 16 many TGTGCCAGCAGCCCGGGACAGGGGACAACTAATGAAAAACTGTTTTTT CASSPGQGTTNEKLFF
TRBJ2-5 TRBD2 TRBV7-8 15 - TGTGCCAGCAGCCCAACGACTAGCGGGGCTGAGACCCAGTACTTC CASSPTTSGAETQYF
TRBJ2-7 - TRBV28 13 - TGTGCCAGCAGTTTATCTGATATCTACGAGCAGTACTTC CASSLSDIYEQYF
TRBJ2-2 - TRBV6-5 17 - TGTGCCAGCAGTTACTCGTTCCCAGGGACCAAACCCGGGGAGCTGTTTTTT CASSYSFPGTKPGELFF